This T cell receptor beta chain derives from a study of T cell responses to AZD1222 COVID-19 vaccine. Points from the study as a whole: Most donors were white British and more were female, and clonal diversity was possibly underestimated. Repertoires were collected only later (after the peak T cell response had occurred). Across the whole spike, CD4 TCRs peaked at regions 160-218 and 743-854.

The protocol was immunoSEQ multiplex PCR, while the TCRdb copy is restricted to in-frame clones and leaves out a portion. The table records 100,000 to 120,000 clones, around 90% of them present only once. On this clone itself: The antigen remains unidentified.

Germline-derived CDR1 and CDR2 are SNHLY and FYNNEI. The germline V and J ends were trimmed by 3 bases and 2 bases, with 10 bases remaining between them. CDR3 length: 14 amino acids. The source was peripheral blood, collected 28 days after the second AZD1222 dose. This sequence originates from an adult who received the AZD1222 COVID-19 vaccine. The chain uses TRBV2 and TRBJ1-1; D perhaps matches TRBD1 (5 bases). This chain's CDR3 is CASSDPGANTEAFF. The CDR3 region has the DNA TGTGCCAGCAGTGACCCTGGGGCCAACACTGAAGCTTTCTTT. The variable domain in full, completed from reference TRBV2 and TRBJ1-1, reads EPEVTQTPSHQVTQMGQEVILRCVPISNHLYFYWYRQILGQKVEFLVSFYNNEISEKSEIFDDQFSVERPDGSNFTLKIRSTKLEDSAMYFCASSDPGANTEAFFGQGTRLTVV.